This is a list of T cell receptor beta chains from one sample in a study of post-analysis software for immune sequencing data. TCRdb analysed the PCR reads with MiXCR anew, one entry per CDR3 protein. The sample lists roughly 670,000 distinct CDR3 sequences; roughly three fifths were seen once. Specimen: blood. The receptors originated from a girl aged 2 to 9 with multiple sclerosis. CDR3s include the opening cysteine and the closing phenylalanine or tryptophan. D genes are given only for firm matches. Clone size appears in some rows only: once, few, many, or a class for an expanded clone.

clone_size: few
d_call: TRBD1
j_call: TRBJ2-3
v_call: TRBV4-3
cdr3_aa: CASSQDEQGLTSDTQYF
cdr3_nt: TGCGCCAGCAGCCAGGATGAACAGGGGCTTACTTCCGATACGCAGTATTTT

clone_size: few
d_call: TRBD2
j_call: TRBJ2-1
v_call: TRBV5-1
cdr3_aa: CASSSILAETYNEQFF
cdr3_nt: TGCGCCAGCAGCTCAATACTAGCGGAGACCTACAATGAGCAGTTCTTC

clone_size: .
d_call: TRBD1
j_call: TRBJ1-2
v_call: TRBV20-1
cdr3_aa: CSARRDRPNYGYTF
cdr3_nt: TGCAGTGCTAGAAGGGACAGGCCCAACTATGGCTACACCTTC

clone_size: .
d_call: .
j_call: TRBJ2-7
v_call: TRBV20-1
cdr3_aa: CSARGHGPDEQYF
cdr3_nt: TGCAGTGCTAGAGGCCACGGGCCCGACGAGCAGTACTTC

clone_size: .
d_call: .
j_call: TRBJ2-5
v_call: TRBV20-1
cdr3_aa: CSALSFWGETQYF
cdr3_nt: TGCAGTGCTCTATCCTTCTGGGGGGAGACCCAGTACTTC

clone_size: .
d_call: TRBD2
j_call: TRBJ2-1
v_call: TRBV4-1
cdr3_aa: CASSLLSSGSSYNGQFF
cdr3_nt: TGCGCCAGCAGCCTCCTATCTAGCGGGAGCTCCTACAATGGGCAGTTCTTC

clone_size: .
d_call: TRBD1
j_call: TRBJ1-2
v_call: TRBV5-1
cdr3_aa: CASSWGQGGGFDYGYTF
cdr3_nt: TGCGCCAGCAGCTGGGGACAGGGGGGAGGATTTGACTATGGCTACACCTTC

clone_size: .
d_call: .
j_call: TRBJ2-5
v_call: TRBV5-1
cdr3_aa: CASSEGLHLPETQYF
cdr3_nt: TGCGCCAGCAGCGAGGGACTGCACCTCCCTGAGACCCAGTACTTC

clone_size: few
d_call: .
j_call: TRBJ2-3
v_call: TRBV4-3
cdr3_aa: CASSQDGGGRRQYF
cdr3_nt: TGCGCCAGCAGCCAAGATGGAGGCGGGCGGAGGCAGTATTTT

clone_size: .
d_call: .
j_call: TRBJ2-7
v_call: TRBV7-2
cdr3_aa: CASTLGPGNEQYF
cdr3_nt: TGTGCCAGCACCCTAGGTCCAGGGAACGAGCAGTACTTC

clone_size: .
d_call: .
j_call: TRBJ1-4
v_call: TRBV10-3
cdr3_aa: CAISIDREDNEKLFF
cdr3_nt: TGTGCCATCAGTATAGACCGAGAAGATAATGAAAAACTGTTTTTT

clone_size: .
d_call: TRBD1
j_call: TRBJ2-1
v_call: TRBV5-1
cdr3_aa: CASSPNRGRWSYNEQFF
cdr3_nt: TGCGCCAGCAGCCCGAACAGGGGGCGGTGGTCCTACAATGAGCAGTTCTTC

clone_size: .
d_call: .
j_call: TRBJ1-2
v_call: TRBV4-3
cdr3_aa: CASSQDRREGHGYTF
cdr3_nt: TGCGCCAGCAGCCAAGATAGGAGGGAGGGGCACGGCTACACCTTC

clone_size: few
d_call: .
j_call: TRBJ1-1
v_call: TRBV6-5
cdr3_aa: CASSYSQGTEAFF
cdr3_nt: TGTGCCAGCAGTTACAGCCAGGGCACTGAAGCTTTCTTT

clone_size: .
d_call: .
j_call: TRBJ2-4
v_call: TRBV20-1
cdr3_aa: CSVREGGAAKNIQYF
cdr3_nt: TGCAGTGTCCGTGAGGGGGGGGCAGCCAAAAACATTCAGTACTTC

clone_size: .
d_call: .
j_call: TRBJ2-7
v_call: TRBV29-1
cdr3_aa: CSVEGPGAHEQYF
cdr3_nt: TGCAGCGTTGAAGGTCCGGGAGCCCACGAGCAGTACTTC

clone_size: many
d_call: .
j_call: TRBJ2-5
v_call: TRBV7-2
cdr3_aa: CASSLVSVSMTQYF
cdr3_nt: TGTGCCAGCAGCTTAGTCTCCGTTTCGATGACCCAGTACTTC

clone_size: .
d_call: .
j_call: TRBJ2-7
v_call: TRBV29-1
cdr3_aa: CSVDSRLLREYF
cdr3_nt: TGCAGCGTTGATTCCCGCCTACTTCGGGAGTACTTC

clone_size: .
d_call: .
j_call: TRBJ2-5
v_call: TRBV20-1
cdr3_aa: CSGRAAETQYF
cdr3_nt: TGCAGCGGCAGGGCGGCAGAGACCCAGTACTTC

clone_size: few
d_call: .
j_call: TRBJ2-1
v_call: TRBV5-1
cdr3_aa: CASSLLLDGYNEQFF
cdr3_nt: TGCGCCAGCAGCTTGCTCCTAGATGGCTACAATGAGCAGTTCTTC

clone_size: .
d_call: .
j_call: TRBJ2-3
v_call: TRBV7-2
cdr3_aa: CASSLKGGRTDTQYF
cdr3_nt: TGTGCCAGCAGCCTCAAGGGGGGTCGCACAGATACGCAGTATTTT

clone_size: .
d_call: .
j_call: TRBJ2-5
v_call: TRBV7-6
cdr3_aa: CASSPGSRSRRGTQYF
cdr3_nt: TGTGCCAGCAGCCCCGGCAGCCGTTCACGGAGGGGGACCCAGTACTTC

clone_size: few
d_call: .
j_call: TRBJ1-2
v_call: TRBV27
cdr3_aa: CASRGANYGYTF
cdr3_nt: TGTGCCAGCAGGGGGGCAAACTATGGCTACACCTTC

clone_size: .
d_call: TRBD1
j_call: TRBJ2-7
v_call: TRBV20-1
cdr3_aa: CSARELDRGGSEQYF
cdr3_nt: TGCAGTGCTAGAGAACTGGACAGGGGGGGGAGCGAGCAGTACTTC

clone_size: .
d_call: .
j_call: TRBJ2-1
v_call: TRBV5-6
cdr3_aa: CASSLLARTRFF
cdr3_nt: TGTGCCAGCAGCTTATTAGCGAGAACTCGGTTCTTC

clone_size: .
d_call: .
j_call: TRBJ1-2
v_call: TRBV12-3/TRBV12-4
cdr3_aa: CASSIQEFNYGYTF
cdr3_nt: TGTGCCAGCAGTATACAGGAATTTAACTATGGCTACACCTTC

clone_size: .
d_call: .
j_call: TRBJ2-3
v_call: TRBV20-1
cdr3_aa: CSASLATDTQYF
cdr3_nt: TGCAGTGCTAGCCTAGCTACAGATACGCAGTATTTT

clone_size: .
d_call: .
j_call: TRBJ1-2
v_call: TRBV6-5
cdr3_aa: CASLILGAPRDYGYTF
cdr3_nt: TGTGCCAGCTTAATCCTGGGGGCCCCTAGGGACTATGGCTACACCTTC

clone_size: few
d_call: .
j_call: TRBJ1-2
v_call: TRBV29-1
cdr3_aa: CSVEAEGSATYGYTF
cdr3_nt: TGCAGCGTTGAAGCTGAGGGGTCCGCCACTTATGGCTACACCTTC

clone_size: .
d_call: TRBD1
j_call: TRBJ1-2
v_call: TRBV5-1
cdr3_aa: CASSLGRDRAPYGYTF
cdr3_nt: TGCGCCAGCAGCTTGGGCCGGGACAGGGCTCCATATGGCTACACCTTC

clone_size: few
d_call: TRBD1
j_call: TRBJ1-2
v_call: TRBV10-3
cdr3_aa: CAISEGQGGAGGYTF
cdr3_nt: TGTGCCATCAGTGAGGGACAGGGGGGAGCAGGTGGCTACACCTTC

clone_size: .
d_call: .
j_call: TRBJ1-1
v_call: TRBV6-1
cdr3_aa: CASGLPNTEAFF
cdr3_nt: TGTGCCAGCGGGTTACCGAACACTGAAGCTTTCTTT

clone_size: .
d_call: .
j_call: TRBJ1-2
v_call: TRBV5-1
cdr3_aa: CASSGGQGPNYGYTF
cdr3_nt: TGCGCCAGCAGTGGGGGGCAAGGACCTAACTATGGCTACACCTTC

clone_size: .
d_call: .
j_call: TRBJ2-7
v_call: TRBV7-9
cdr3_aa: CASSPRDFPTYEQYF
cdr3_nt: TGTGCCAGCAGCCCCAGGGACTTTCCGACCTACGAGCAGTACTTC

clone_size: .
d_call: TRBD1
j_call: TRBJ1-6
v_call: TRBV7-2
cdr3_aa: CASSRDSDLLSPLHF
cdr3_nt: TGTGCCAGCAGTCGGGACAGCGACCTCTTGTCACCCCTCCACTTT

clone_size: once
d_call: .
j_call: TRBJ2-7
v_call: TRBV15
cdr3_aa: CATSRDGRNTYEQYF
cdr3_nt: TGTGCCACCAGCAGAGATGGCAGGAACACCTACGAGCAGTACTTC

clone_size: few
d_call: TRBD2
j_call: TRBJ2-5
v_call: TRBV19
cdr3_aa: CASSIRAGQETQYF
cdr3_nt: TGTGCCAGTAGTATTCGAGCGGGGCAAGAGACCCAGTACTTC

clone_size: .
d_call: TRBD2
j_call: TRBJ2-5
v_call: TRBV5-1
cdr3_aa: CASSPLLAGGRKTQYF
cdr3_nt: TGCGCCAGCAGCCCCCTACTAGCGGGGGGGCGCAAGACCCAGTACTTC

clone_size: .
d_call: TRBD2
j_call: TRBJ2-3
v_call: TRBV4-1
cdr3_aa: CASSQEGGRGPDTQYF
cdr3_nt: TGCGCCAGCAGCCAAGAAGGCGGGAGAGGTCCAGATACGCAGTATTTT

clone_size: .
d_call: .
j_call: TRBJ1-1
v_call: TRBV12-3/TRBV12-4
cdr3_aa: CASSSWTRGAFF
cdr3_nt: TGTGCCAGCAGTTCATGGACCCGGGGGGCTTTCTTT

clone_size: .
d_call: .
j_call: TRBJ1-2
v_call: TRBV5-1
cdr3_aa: CASSLRETNYGYTF
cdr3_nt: TGCGCCAGCAGCTTAAGAGAGACTAACTATGGCTACACCTTC

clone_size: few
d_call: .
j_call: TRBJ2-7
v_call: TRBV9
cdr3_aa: CASSVPMGEQYF
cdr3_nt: TGTGCCAGCAGCGTCCCGATGGGCGAGCAGTACTTC

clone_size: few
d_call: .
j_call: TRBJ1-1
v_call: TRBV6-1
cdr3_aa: CASSERQGLMGTEAFF
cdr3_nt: TGTGCCAGCAGTGAGCGTCAGGGGTTGATGGGAACTGAAGCTTTCTTT

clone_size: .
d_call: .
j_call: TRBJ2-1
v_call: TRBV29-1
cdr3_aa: CSVEGHVGKPNEQFF
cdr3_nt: TGCAGCGTTGAAGGCCACGTGGGGAAGCCCAATGAGCAGTTCTTC

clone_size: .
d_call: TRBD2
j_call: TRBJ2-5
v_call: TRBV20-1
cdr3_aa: CSASRDYQETQYF
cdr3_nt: TGCAGTGCTAGCAGGGACTATCAAGAGACCCAGTACTTC

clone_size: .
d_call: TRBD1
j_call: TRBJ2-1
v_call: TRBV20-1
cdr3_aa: CSAPMDRSSYNEQFF
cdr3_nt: TGCAGTGCCCCTATGGACAGGAGCTCCTACAATGAGCAGTTCTTC

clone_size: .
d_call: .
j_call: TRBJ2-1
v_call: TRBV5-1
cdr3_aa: CASSGVGVGGSYNEQFF
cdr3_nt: TGCGCCAGCAGCGGGGTCGGGGTCGGGGGCTCCTACAATGAGCAGTTCTTC

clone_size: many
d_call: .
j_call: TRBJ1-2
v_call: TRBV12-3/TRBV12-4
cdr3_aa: CASSPGDYGYTF
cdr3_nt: TGTGCCAGCAGTCCAGGGGACTATGGCTACACCTTC

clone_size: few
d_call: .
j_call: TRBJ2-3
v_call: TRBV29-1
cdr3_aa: CSAESAESTDTQYF
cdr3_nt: TGCAGCGCAGAGAGCGCGGAGAGCACAGATACGCAGTATTTT

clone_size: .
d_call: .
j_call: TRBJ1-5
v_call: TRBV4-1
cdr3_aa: CASSQVGGTQPQHF
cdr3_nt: TGCGCCAGCAGCCAAGTGGGGGGGACTCAGCCCCAGCATTTT

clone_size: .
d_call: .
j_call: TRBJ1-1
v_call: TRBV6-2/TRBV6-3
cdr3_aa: CASSYSKDRRNTEAFF
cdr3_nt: TGTGCCAGCAGTTACTCGAAGGACAGACGGAACACTGAAGCTTTCTTT

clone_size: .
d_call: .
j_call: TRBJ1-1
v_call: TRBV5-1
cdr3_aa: CASSLRGPMNTEAFF
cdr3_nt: TGCGCCAGCAGCTTGAGAGGGCCGATGAACACTGAAGCTTTCTTT

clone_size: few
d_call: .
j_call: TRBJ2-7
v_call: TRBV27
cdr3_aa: CASSRTANYEQYF
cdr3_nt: TGTGCCAGCAGTCGGACAGCAAACTACGAGCAGTACTTC

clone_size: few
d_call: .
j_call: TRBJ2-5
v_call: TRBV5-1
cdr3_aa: CASSPGTVDSRETQYF
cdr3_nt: TGCGCCAGCAGCCCTGGGACGGTGGATTCGCGGGAGACCCAGTACTTC

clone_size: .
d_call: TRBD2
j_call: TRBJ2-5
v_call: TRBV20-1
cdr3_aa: CSARVASGRVGGEQYF
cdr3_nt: TGCAGTGCTAGAGTGGCTAGCGGGAGGGTTGGCGGTGAGCAGTACTTC